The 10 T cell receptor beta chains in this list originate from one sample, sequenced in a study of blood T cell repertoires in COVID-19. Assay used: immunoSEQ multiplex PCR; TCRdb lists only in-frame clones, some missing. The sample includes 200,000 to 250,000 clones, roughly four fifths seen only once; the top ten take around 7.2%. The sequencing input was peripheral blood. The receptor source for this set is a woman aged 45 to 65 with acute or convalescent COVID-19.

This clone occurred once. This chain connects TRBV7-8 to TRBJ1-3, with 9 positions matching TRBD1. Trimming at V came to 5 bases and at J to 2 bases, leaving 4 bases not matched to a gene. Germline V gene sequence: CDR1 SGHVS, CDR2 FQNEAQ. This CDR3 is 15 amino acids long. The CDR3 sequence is CASSGRTGAGNTIYF. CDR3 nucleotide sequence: TGTGCCAGCAGCGGGAGGACAGGGGCTGGAAACACCATATATTTT.

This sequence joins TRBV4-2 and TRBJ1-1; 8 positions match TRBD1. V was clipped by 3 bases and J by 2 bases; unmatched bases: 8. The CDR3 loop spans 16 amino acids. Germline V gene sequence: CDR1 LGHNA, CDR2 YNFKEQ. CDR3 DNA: TGTGCCAGCAGCCACCGTTGGACAGGGCTAAACACTGAAGCTTTCTTT. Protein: CASSHRWTGLNTEAFF.

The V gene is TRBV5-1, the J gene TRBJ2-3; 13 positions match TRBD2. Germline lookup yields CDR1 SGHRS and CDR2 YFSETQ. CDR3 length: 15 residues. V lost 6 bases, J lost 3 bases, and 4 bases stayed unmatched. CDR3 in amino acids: CASKGTSGKTDTQYF. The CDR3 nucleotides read TGCGCCAGCAAAGGGACTAGCGGGAAGACAGATACGCAGTATTTT.

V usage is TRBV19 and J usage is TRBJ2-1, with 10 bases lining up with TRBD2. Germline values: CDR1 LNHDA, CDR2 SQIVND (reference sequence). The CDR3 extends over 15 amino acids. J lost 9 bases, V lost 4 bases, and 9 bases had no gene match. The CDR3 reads CASSNPSGRRAEQFF. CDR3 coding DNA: TGTGCCAGTAGTAATCCTAGCGGGAGAAGGGCTGAGCAGTTCTTC.

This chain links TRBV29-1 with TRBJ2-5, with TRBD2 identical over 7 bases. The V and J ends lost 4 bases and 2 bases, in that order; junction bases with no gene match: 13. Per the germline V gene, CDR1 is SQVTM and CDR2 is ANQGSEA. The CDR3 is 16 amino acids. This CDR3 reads CSVAKLAGALQETQYF. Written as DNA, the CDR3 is TGCAGCGTTGCCAAATTAGCGGGTGCATTGCAAGAGACCCAGTACTTC. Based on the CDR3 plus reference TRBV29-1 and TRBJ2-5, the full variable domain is SAVISQKPSRDICQRGTSLTIQCQVDSQVTMMFWYRQQPGQSLTLIATANQGSEATYESGFVIDKFPISRPNLTFSTLTVSNMSPEDSSIYLCSVAKLAGALQETQYFGPGTRLLVL.

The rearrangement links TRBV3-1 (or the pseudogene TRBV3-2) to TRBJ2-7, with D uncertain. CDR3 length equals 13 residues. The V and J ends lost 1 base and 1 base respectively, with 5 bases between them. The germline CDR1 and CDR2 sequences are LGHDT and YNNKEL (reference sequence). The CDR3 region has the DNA TGTGCCAGCAGCCAAGCCCGGTCCTACGAGCAGTACTTC. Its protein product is CASSQARSYEQYF.

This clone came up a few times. The CDR3 DNA reads TGTGCCAGCAGCTTAAACAGGGGGAATCAGCCCCAGCATTTT. As protein: CASSLNRGNQPQHF. The V and J genes are TRBV11-2 and TRBJ1-5, with 8 bases that match TRBD1. Germline CDR1 SGHAT, CDR2 FQNNGV. The CDR3 runs to 14 residues. After removal of 2 bases from V and 4 bases from J, the junction contained 1 base not matched to a gene.

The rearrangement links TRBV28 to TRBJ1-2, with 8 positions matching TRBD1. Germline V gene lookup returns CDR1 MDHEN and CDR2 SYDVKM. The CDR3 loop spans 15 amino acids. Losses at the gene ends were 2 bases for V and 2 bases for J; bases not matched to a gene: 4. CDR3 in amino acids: CASSLQGAQNYGYTF. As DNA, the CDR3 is TGTGCCAGCAGTTTACAGGGGGCGCAGAACTATGGCTACACCTTC.

The CDR3: CASSTGQENTEAFF. The DNA of the CDR3 is TGCGCCAGCAGCACCGGACAGGAAAACACTGAAGCTTTCTTT. The chain is built from TRBV5-1 and TRBJ1-1; 7 bases align to TRBD1. CDR1 and CDR2 from the germline V gene are SGHRS and YFSETQ. CDR3 length: 14 residues. With 4 bases clipped from V and 2 bases from J, the junction kept 5 bases outside the gene matches. Looking up the rest from reference TRBV5-1 and TRBJ1-1 gives the full variable domain: KAGVTQTPRYLIKTRGQQVTLSCSPISGHRSVSWYQQTPGQGLQFLFEYFSETQRNKGNFPGRFSGRQFSNSRSEMNVSTLELGDSALYLCASSTGQENTEAFFGQGTRLTVV.

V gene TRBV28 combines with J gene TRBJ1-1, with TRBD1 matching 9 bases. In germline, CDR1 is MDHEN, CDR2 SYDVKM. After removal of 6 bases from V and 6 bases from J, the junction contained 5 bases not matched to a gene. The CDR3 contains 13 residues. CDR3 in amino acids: CASRGQGRPEAFF. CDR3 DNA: TGTGCCAGCAGAGGACAGGGGAGGCCTGAAGCTTTCTTT.